This T cell receptor beta chain is from a study of immune heterogeneity within non-small cell lung tumors. Samples each supplied approximately 600 ng of bulk tumor genomic DNA as template. Each primary tumor yielded several biopsies, collected far apart from one another at surgery. Undergoing curative surgery were patients whose non-small cell lung cancer was untreated and newly diagnosed. Notes on this clonotype: Since a much larger clone is just one base distant, this may be a read error.

Germline V gives CDR1 WNHNN, CDR2 SYGVQD (reference sequence). J lost 3 bases, V lost 5 bases, and 8 bases had no gene match. This CDR3 is built from 15 residues. Multiplex PCR amplified TCR beta CDR3 with 32 V and 13 J primers. MiXCR, applied by TCRdb to the multiplex PCR reads, yields one record per CDR3 protein. The sample carries 3,200 or so distinct CDR3 sequences, 20% to 25% recorded once. V is TRBV10-1 and J is TRBJ2-3, with 7 nucleotides matching TRBD1. The TCR originated in a man between 60 and 70 years old with non-small cell lung cancer. Specimen: lung tumor tissue. In DNA, the CDR3 is TGCGCCAGCAGTCACAGGACAGGATGGACAGATACGCAGTATTTT. This sequence encodes CASSHRTGWTDTQYF.